This T cell receptor beta chain was observed in a study of shared clonotypes between healthy human individuals. The method was immunoSEQ multiplex PCR; TCRdb's version includes in-frame clones alone and lacks a portion of them. Among around 2.3 million clones listed, about 94% were seen once. Trimming removed 5 bases from V and 1 base from J; junction bases left unmatched: 7. In germline, CDR1 is SGHRS, CDR2 YFSETQ. The CDR3 contains 15 residues. The sequence was obtained from a man in his late teens or twenties in good health. Sequenced input: naive CD4+ T cells sorted from blood. Subset indicated: CD45RA+ positively selected. This chain uses TRBV5-1 with TRBJ2-7, with 9 positions matching TRBD1. This CDR3 reads CASRIGTGMSYEQYF. The CDR3 nucleotides are TGCGCCAGCAGAATCGGGACAGGGATGTCCTACGAGCAGTACTTC.